This T cell receptor (beta chain) came from a study of OX40 agonist ivuxolimab in advanced cancers. In the study overall: Aged roughly 20 to 79 with a mean of roughly 63 years, they were less than 90% male.

The CDR3 has 12 residues. CDR1 is PRHDT, CDR2 FYEKMQ, per germline (reference sequence). Between the trimmed V and J ends, which lost 5 bases and 9 bases, there was a span of 12 bases. Some clones are missing from TCRdb's copy, which holds only in-frame ones; the method was immunoSEQ multiplex PCR. The table shows just under 55,000 clones, with nearly 80% occurring only once. The table lists this clone with a few counts. V and J are TRBV13 and TRBJ2-3, with D unclear. The receptor was derived from an adult with an advanced solid tumor such as melanoma, head and neck, liver or kidney cancer. Sequencing was performed on CD4+ or CD8+ T cells sorted from blood, taken in a trial of the OX40 agonist ivuxolimab. The CDR3 nucleotides are TGTGCCAGCAGCGTAACTCGATTCACGCAGTATTTT. Translated, it gives CASSVTRFTQYF. Using reference TRBV13 and TRBJ2-3 for the parts outside the CDR3, the full variable domain is AAGVIQSPRHLIKEKRETATLKCYPIPRHDTVYWYQQGPGQDPQFLISFYEKMQSDKGSIPDRFSAQQFSDYHSELNMSSLELGDSALYFCASSVTRFTQYFGPGTRLTVL.